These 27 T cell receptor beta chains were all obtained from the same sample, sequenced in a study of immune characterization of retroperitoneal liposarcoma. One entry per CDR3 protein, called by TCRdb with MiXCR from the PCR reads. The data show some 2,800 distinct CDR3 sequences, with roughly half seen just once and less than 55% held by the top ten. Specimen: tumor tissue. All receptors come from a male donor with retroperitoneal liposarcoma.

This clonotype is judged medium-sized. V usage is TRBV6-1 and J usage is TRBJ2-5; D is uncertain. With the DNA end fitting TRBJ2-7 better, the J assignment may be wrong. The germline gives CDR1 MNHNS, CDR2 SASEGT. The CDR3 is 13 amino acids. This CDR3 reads CASSPHLLYEQYF. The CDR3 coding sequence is TGTGCCAGCAGTCCCCACCTTTTATACGAGCAGTACTTC.

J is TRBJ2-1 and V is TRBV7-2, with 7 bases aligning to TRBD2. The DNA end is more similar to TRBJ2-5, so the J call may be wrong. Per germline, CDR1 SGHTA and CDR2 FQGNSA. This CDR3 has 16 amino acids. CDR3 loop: CASSLVWAGAVETQYF. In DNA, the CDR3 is TGTGCCAGCAGCTTAGTCTGGGCGGGAGCGGTGGAGACCCAGTACTTC.

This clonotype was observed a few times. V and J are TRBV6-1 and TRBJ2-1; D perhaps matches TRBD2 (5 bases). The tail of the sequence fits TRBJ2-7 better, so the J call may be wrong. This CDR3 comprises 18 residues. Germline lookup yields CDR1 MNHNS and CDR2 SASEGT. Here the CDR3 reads CASREREWLDSSYNEQYF. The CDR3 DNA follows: TGTGCCAGCAGAGAAAGGGAGTGGTTGGATAGCTCCTACAATGAGCAGTACTTC.

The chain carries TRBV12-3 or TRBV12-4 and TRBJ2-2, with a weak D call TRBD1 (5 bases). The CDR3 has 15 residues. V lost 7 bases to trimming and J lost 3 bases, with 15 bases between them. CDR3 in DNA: TGTGCCAGCAAACCGTCGACAGCGCACACCGGGGAGCTGTTTTTT. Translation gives CASKPSTAHTGELFF.

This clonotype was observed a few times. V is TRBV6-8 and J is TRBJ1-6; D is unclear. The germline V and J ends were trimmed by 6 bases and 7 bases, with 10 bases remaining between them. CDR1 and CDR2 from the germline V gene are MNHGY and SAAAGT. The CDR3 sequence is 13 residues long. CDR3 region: CASRQVTNSPLHF. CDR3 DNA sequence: TGTGCCAGCAGACAAGTAACCAATTCACCCCTCCACTTT.

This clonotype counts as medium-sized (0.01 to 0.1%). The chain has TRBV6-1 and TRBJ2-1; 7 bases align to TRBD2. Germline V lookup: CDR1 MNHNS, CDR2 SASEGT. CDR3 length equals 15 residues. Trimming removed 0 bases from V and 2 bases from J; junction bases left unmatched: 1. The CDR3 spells CASSEAGGAYNEQFF. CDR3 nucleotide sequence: TGTGCCAGCAGTGAAGCGGGGGGGGCCTACAATGAGCAGTTCTTC.

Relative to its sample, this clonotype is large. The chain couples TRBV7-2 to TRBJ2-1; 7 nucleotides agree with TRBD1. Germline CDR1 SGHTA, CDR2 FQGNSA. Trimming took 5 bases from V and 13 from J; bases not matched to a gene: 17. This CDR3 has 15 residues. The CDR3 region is CASSPPTGSKNIQFF. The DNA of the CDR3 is TGTGCCAGCAGCCCCCCGACAGGGTCCAAAAACATTCAGTTCTTC.

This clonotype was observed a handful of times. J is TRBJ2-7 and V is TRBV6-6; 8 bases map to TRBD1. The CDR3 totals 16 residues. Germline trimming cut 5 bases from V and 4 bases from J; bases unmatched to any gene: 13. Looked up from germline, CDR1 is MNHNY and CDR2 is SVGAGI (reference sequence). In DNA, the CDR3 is TGTGCCAGCAGTGTACTAAATTGGACAGGGAGTTACGAGCAGTACTTC. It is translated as CASSVLNWTGSYEQYF.

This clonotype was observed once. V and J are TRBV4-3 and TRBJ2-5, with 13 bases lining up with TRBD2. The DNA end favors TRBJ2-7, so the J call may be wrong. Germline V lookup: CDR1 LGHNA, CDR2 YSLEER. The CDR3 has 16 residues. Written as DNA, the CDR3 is TGCGCCAGCAGCCGGAGGGAAGGACTAGCGGGAGCCGAGCAGTACTTC. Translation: CASSRREGLAGAEQYF.

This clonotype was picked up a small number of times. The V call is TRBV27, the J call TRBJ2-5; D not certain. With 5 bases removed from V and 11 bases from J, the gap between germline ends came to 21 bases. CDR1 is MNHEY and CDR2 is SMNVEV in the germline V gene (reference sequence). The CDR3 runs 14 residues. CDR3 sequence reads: CASSHDSSYNEQYF. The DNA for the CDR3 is TGTGCCAGCAGTCACGATAGCTCCTACAATGAGCAGTACTTC.

This chain's CDR3 is CASRGGTSVYNEQFF. The CDR3 DNA reads as TGTGCCAGCAGAGGAGGGACTAGCGTATACAATGAGCAGTTCTTC. This chain uses TRBV6-1 with TRBJ2-1; 10 nucleotides match TRBD2. V lost 6 bases to trimming and J lost 4 bases; unmatched junction nucleotides: 6. CDR1 and CDR2 from the germline V gene are MNHNS and SASEGT. CDR3 length: 15 residues.

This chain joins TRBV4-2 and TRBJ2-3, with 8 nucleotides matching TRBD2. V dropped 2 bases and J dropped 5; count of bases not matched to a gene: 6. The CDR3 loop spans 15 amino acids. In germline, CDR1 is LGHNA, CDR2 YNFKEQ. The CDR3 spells CASSQRASGGDTQYF. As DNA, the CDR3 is TGTGCCAGCAGCCAAAGGGCCAGCGGGGGAGATACGCAGTATTTT.

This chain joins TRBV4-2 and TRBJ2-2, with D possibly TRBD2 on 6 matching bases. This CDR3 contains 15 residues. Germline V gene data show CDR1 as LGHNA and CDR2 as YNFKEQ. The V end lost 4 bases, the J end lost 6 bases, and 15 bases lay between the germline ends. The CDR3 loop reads CASSRSTPGAGELFF. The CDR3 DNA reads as TGTGCCAGCAGCCGCAGTACACCGGGGGCCGGGGAGCTGTTTTTT.

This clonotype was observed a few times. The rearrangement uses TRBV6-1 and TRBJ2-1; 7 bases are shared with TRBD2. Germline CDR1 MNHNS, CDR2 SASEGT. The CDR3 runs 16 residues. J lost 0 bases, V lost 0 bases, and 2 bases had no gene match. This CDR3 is CASSEASSGSYNEQFF. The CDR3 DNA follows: TGTGCCAGCAGTGAAGCCTCTAGCGGCTCCTACAATGAGCAGTTCTTC.

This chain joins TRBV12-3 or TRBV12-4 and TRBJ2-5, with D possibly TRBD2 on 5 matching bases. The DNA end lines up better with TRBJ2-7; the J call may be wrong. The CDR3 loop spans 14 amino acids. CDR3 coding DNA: TGTGCCAGCAGTGTACGGGAAGGCTCCTACGAGCAGTACTTC. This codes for CASSVREGSYEQYF.

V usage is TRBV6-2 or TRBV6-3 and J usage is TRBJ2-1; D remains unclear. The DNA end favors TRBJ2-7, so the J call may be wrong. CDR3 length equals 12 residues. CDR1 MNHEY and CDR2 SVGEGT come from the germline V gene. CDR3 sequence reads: CASSQSINEQYF. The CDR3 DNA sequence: TGTGCCAGCAGTCAAAGTATCAACGAGCAGTACTTC.

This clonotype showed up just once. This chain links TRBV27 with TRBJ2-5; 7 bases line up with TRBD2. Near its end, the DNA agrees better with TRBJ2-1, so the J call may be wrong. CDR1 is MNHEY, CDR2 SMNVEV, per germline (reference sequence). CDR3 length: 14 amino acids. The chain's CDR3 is CASIPSSGAKAQFF. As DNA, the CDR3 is TGTGCCAGCATACCCTCCAGCGGGGCCAAGGCGCAGTTCTTC.

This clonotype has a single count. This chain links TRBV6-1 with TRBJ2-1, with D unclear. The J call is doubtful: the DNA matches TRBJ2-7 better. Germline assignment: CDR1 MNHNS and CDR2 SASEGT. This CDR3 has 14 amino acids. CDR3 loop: CASSELGISYEQYF. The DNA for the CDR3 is TGTGCCAGCAGTGAACTGGGGATCTCCTACGAGCAGTACTTC.

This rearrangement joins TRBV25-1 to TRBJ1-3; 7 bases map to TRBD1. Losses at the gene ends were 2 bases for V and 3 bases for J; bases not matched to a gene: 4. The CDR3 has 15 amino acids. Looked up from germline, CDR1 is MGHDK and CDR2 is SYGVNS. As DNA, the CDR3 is TGTGCCAGCAGTGAACCCAGGGGGAATGGAAACACCATATATTTT. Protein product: CASSEPRGNGNTIYF.

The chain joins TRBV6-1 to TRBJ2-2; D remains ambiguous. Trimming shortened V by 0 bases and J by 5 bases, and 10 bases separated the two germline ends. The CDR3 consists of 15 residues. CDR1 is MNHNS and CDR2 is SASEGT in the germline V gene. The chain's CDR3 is CASSEALPGTGELFF. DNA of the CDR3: TGTGCCAGCAGTGAAGCGCTCCCAGGAACCGGGGAGCTGTTTTTT.

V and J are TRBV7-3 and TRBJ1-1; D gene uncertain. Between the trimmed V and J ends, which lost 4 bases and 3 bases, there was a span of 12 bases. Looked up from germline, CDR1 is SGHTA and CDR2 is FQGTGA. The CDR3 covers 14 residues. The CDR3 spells CASSWTRVDTEAFF. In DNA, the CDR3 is TGTGCCAGCAGCTGGACGAGGGTAGACACTGAAGCTTTCTTT.

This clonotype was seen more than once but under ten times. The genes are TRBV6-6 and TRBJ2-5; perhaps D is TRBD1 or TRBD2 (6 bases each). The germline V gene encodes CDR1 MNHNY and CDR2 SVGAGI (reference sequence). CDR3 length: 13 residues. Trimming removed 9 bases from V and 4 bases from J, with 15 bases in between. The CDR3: CASRRGAGETQYF. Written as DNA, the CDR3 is TGTGCCAGTCGAAGGGGGGCCGGAGAGACCCAGTACTTC.

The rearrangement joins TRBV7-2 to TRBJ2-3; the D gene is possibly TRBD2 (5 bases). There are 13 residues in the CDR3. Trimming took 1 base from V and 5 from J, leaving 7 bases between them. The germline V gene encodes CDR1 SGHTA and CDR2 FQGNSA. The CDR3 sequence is CASSLGTGDTQYF. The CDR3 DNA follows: TGTGCCAGCAGCTTAGGGACTGGAGATACGCAGTATTTT.

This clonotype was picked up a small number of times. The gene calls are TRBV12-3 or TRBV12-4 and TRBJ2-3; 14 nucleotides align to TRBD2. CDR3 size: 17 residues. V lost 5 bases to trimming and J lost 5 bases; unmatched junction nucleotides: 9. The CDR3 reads CASSPGLAGGREDTQYF. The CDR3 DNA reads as TGTGCCAGCAGTCCCGGACTAGCGGGGGGCCGGGAAGATACGCAGTATTTT.

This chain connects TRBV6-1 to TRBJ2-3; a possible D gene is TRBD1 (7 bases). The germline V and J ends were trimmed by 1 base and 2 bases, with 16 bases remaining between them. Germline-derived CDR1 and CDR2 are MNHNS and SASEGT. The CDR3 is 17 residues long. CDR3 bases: TGTGCCAGCAGTGAAGTTGAGGGGGGACAGTACACAGATACGCAGTATTTT. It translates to CASSEVEGGQYTDTQYF.

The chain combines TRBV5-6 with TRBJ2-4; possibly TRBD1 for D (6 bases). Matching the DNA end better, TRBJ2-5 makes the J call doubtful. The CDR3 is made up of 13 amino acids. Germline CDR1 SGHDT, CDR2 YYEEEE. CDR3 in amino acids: CASSLGQIETQYF. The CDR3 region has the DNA TGTGCCAGCAGCTTAGGACAGATAGAGACCCAGTACTTC.

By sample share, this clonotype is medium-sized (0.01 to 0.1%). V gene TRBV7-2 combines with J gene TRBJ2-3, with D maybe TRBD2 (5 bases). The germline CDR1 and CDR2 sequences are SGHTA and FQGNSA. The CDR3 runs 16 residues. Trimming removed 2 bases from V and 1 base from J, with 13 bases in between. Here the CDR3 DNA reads TGTGCCAGCAGCTTATTAGCGCGGCCTGGCACAGATACGCAGTATTTT. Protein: CASSLLARPGTDTQYF.